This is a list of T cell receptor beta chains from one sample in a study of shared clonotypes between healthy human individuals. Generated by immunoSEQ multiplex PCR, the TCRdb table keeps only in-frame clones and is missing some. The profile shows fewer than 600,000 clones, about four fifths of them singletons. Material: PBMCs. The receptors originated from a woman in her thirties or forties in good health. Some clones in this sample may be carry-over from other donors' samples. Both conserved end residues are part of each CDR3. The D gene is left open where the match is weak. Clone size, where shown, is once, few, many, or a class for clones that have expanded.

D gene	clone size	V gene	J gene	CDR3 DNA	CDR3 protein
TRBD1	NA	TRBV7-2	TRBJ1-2	TGTGCCAGCAGCTTTACACCGGGACAGGGGTACGGCTACACCTTC	CASSFTPGQGYGYTF
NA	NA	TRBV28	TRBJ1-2	TGTGCCAGCAGTTTAAGGGACTTCGGGCGGACCTATGGCTACACCTTC	CASSLRDFGRTYGYTF
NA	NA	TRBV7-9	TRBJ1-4	TGTGCCAGCAGCTTAGCGCTCTCAGACGCCGAAAAACTGTTTTTT	CASSLALSDAEKLFF
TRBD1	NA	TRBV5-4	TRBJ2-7	TGTGCCAGCAGCTCCCCATCGGGCAGGGGGCAAGGCGAGCAGTACTTC	CASSSPSGRGQGEQYF
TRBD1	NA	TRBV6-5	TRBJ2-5	TGTGCCAGCAGTTACTCGATTACAGGGGAAGAGACCCAGTACTTC	CASSYSITGEETQYF
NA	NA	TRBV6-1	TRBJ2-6	TGTGCCAGCAGTGAAGGGATCTCTGGGGCCAACGTCCTGACTTTC	CASSEGISGANVLTF
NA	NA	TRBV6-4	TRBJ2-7	TGTGCCAGCAGTGAGGAGGCATCGGGGGAGCAGTACTTC	CASSEEASGEQYF
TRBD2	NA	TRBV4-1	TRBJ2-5	TGCGCCAGCAGCCAAGTGGGGACTAGTCAGAAGACCCAGTACTTC	CASSQVGTSQKTQYF
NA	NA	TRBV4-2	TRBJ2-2	TGTGCCAGCAGCCAAGCGACAGAAAACACCGGGGAGCTGTTTTTT	CASSQATENTGELFF
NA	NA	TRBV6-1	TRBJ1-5	TGTGCCAGCAGTGTCTTGGGTGGGTCCCTCGGCAATCAGCCCCAGCATTTT	CASSVLGGSLGNQPQHF
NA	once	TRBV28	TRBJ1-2	TGTGCCAGCAGTACCCCGGGGATCCAGAACTATGGCTACACCTTC	CASSTPGIQNYGYTF
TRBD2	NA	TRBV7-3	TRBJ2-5	TGTGCCAGCAACATACTAGCGGGAGTGGAGACCCAGTACTTC	CASNILAGVETQYF
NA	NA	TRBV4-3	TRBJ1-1	TGCGCCAGCAGCCAAGATGAAGGGACTGAAGCTTTCTTT	CASSQDEGTEAFF
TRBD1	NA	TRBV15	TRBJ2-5	TGTGCCACCAGTCCGCAGGGGGCGAGGGAGACCCAGTACTTC	CATSPQGARETQYF
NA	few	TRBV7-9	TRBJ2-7	TGTGCCAGCAGCCCCCCTGGGATAAAGGGAGACTACGAGCAGTACTTC	CASSPPGIKGDYEQYF
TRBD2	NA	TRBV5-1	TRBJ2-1	TGCGCCAGCAGCTTGGCTAGCGGGAGCTCCGGGGGCTCCTACAATGAGCAGTTCTTC	CASSLASGSSGGSYNEQFF
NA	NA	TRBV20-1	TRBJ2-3	TGCAGTGCTAGCCGAGATACGCAGTATTTT	CSASRDTQYF
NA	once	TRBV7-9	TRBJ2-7	TGTGCCAGCAGCTTAAGTTTCTATGGGAAAACCTACGAGCAGTACTTC	CASSLSFYGKTYEQYF
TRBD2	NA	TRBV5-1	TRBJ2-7	TGCGCCAGCAGCTTGGGTAATAGCGGGAGGCCGATCCCCTCCGAGCAGTACTTC	CASSLGNSGRPIPSEQYF
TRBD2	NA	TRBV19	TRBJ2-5	TGTGCCAGTAGTGCCGCGACTAGCGGGGGAAAAGAGACCCAGTACTTC	CASSAATSGGKETQYF
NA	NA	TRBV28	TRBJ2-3	TGTGCCAGCAGTTTAGGGGCCGGGCGAACCAGCACAGATACGCAGTATTTT	CASSLGAGRTSTDTQYF
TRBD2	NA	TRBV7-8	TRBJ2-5	TGTGCCAGCAGCCCCCGGACTAGCGGGAGTGGTGAGACCCAGTACTTC	CASSPRTSGSGETQYF
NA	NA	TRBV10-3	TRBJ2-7	TGTGCCATCAGTGACTCTGGGACCCCGCCTTACGAGCAGTACTTC	CAISDSGTPPYEQYF
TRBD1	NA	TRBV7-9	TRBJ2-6	TGTGCCAGCAGGGGACAGGGCAACTCTGGGGCCAACGTCCTGACTTTC	CASRGQGNSGANVLTF
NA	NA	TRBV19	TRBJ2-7	TGTGCCAGTAGTATTTTTCTGGGACGAGACTACGAGCAGTACTTC	CASSIFLGRDYEQYF